The 5 T cell receptor beta chains below were found in one sample sequenced in a study of vaccination effects on CD4 cells after COVID-19. Their cognate antigens are unknown. Assay used: immunoSEQ multiplex PCR; TCRdb lists only in-frame clones, some missing. The table includes under 40,000 clones, 65% to 70% detected once. CD4+ T cell isolation took place after less than 13 days of culture. Specimen: CD4+ T cells from PBMCs cultured without peptide, collected before COVID-19 vaccination. These receptors originate from a human donor who received a COVID-19 vaccine.

This chain joins TRBV5-6 and TRBJ2-4; D perhaps matches TRBD1 (5 bases). The V gene's germline CDR1 is SGHDT and CDR2 YYEEEE. Trimming took 1 base from V and 1 from J, leaving 9 bases between them. This CDR3 spans 15 amino acids. The CDR3 sequence is CASSLTRVAKNIQYF. CDR3 bases: TGTGCCAGCAGCTTGACCAGGGTGGCCAAAAACATTCAGTACTTC.

The chain couples TRBV6-1 to TRBJ2-7; TRBD2 matches at 7 bases. CDR1 MNHNS and CDR2 SASEGT come from the germline V gene. The ends lost 1 base at V and 3 bases at J; junction bases unmatched: 6. This CDR3 contains 15 residues. The CDR3 is CASSEGMAGVYEQYF. In nucleotides, the CDR3 is TGTGCCAGCAGTGAAGGAATGGCGGGAGTCTACGAGCAGTACTTC.

The J gene is TRBJ2-1, the V gene TRBV10-3, with TRBD1 identical over 7 bases. The CDR3 totals 18 residues. Looked up from germline, CDR1 is ENHRY and CDR2 is SYGVKD. J was trimmed by 6 bases and V by 3 bases; bases with no gene match: 17. Here the CDR3 DNA reads TGTGCCATCAGTGAAGGTTTGGGATTGGGGACAGTTGCCAATGAGCAGTTCTTC. Its protein is CAISEGLGLGTVANEQFF.

This chain connects TRBV19 to TRBJ2-7; 15 bases are shared with TRBD2. CDR1 is LNHDA and CDR2 is SQIVND in the germline V gene (reference sequence). V lost 6 bases, J lost 0 bases, and 6 bases stayed unmatched. CDR3 length: 17 residues. CDR3 protein: CASSRGLAGGPSYEQYF. The CDR3 DNA is TGTGCCAGTAGCAGGGGACTAGCGGGAGGCCCCTCCTACGAGCAGTACTTC.

This clone came up a few times. This chain links TRBV7-9 with TRBJ1-2, with D uncertain. Germline V gene data show CDR1 as SEHNR and CDR2 as FQNEAQ (reference sequence). Trimming took 1 base from V and 2 from J, leaving 5 bases between them. This CDR3 has 13 residues. The CDR3 DNA is TGTGCCAGCAGCTTAGAACAAAACTATGGCTACACCTTC. This sequence encodes CASSLEQNYGYTF. The whole variable domain, remainder taken from reference TRBV7-9 and TRBJ1-2, is DTGVSQNPRHKITKRGQNVTFRCDPISEHNRLYWYRQTLGQGPEFLTYFQNEAQLEKSRLLSDRFSAERPKGSFSTLEIQRTEQGDSAMYLCASSLEQNYGYTFGSGTRLTVV.